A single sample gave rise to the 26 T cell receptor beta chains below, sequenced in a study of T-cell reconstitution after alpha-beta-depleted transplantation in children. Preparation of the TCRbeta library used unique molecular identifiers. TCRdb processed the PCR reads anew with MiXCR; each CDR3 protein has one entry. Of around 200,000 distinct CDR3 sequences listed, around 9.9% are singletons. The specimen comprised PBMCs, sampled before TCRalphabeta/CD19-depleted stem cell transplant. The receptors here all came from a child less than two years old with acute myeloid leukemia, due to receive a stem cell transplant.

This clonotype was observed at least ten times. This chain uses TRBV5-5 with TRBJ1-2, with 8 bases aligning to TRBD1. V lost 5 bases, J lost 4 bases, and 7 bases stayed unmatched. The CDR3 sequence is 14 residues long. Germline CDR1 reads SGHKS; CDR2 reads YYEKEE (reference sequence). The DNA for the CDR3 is TGTGCCAGCAGATTTACGGGACAGGTCTATGGCTACACCTTC. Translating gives CASRFTGQVYGYTF.

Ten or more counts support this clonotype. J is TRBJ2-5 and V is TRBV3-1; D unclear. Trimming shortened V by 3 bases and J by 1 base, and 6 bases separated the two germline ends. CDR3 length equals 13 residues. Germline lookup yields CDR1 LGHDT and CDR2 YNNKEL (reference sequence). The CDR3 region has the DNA TGTGCCAGCAGCCAGAACTTCCAAGAGACCCAGTACTTC. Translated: CASSQNFQETQYF.

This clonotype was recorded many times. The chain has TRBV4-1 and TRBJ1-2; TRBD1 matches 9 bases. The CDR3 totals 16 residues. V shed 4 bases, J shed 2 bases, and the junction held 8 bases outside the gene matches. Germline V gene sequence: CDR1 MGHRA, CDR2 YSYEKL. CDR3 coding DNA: TGCGCCAGCAGCCGGACGGGACAGGGCGTAAACTATGGCTACACCTTC. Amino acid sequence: CASSRTGQGVNYGYTF.

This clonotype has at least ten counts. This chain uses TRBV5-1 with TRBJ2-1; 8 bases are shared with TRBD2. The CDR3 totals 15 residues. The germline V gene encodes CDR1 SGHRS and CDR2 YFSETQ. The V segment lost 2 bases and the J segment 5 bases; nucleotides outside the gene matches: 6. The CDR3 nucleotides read TGCGCCAGCAGCTTTCTAGCGGGTGCTAACAATGAGCAGTTCTTC. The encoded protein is CASSFLAGANNEQFF.

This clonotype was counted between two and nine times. CDR3 residues: CASSSTGNEQFF. CDR3 sequence (DNA): TGTGCCAGCAGCTCTACAGGTAACGAGCAGTTCTTC. The rearrangement uses TRBV11-1 and TRBJ2-1, with TRBD1 as a possible D gene (5 bases). Germline V CDR1 and CDR2: SGHAT, FQDESV (reference sequence). The CDR3 runs 12 residues. V shed 4 bases and J shed 10 bases, with 11 bases lying between them.

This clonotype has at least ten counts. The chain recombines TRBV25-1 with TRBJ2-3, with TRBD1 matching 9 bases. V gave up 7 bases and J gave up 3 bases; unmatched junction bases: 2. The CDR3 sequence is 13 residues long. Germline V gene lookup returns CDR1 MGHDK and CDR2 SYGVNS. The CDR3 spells CASIGTGTDTQYF. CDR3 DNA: TGTGCCAGCATTGGGACAGGGACAGATACGCAGTATTTT.

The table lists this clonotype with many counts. DNA for the CDR3: TGCAGCGTCCGTACTAGCGGGGCAAACACCGGGGAGCTGTTTTTT. Translated, it gives CSVRTSGANTGELFF. The rearrangement uses TRBV29-1 and TRBJ2-2; TRBD2 matches at 10 bases. From germline, CDR1 is SQVTM and CDR2 ANQGSEA. J lost 2 bases, V lost 6 bases, and 6 bases had no gene match. The CDR3 covers 15 residues.

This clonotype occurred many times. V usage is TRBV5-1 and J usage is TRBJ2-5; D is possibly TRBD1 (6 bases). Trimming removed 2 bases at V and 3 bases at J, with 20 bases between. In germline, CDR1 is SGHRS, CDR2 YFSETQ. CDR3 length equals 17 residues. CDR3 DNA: TGCGCCAGCAGCTTAAACCGACAGGCATCTCAAAAAGAGACCCAGTACTTC. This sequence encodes CASSLNRQASQKETQYF.

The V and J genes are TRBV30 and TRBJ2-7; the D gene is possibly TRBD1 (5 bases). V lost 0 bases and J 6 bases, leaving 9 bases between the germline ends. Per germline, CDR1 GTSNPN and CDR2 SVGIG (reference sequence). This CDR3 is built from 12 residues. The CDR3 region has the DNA TGTGCCTGGAGTGTTTGGACACCCGAGCAGTACTTC. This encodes CAWSVWTPEQYF.

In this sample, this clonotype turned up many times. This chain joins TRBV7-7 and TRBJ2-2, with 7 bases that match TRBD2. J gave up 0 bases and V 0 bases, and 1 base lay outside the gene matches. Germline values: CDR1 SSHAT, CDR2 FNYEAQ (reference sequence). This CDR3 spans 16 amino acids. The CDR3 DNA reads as TGTGCCAGCAGCTTAGCGGGAGGGCCGAACACCGGGGAGCTGTTTTTT. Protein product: CASSLAGGPNTGELFF.

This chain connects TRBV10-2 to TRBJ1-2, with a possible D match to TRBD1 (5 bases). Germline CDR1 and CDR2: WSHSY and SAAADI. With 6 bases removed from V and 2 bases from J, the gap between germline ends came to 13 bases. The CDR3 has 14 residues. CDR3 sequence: CASRDPRDNYGYTF. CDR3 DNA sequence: TGCGCCAGCAGAGACCCCAGGGACAACTATGGCTACACCTTC.

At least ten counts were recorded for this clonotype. The CDR3: CASSGSLSSYEQYF. CDR3 sequence (DNA): TGTGCCAGCAGTGGCTCCCTGAGCTCCTACGAGCAGTACTTC. This sequence joins TRBV28 and TRBJ2-7; D is unresolved. CDR3 length equals 14 residues. Germline loops: CDR1 MDHEN, CDR2 SYDVKM. The V gene lost 5 bases and the J gene lost 0 bases, with 11 bases spanning the gap. Together with reference TRBV28 and TRBJ2-7, the CDR3 gives the full variable domain: DVKVTQSSRYLVKRTGEKVFLECVQDMDHENMFWYRQDPGLGLRLIYFSYDVKMKEKGDIPEGYSVSREKKERFSLILESASTNQTSMYLCASSGSLSSYEQYFGPGTRLTVT.

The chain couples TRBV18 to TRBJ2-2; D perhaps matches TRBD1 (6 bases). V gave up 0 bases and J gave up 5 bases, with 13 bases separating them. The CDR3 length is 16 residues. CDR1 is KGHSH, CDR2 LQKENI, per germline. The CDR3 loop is CASSPPSDRRTGELFF. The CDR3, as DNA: TGTGCCAGCTCACCACCTTCGGACAGAAGGACCGGGGAGCTGTTTTTT.

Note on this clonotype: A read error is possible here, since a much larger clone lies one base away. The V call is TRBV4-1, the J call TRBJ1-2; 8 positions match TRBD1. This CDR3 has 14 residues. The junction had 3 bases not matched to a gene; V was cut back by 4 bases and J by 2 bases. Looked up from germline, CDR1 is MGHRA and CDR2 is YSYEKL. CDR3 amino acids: CASSPAGGNYGYTF. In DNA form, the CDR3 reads TGCGCCAGCAGCCCAGCAGGGGGCAACTATGGCTACACCTTC.

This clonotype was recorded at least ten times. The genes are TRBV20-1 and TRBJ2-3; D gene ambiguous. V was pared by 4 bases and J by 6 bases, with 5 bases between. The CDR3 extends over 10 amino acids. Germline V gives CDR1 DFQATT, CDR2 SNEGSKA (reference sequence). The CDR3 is CSAKGDTQYF. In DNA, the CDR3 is TGCAGTGCTAAAGGGGATACGCAGTATTTT.

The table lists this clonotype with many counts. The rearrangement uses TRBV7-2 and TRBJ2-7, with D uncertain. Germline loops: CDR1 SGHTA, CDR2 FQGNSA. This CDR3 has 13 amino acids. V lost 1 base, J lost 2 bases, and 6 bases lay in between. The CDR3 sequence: CASSLELAYEQYF. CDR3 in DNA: TGTGCCAGCAGCTTAGAATTGGCCTACGAGCAGTACTTC.

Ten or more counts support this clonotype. The CDR3 bases are TGTGCCAGCATCCTCGGGGGACTAGCGGCGAACACCGGGGAGCTGTTTTTT. This encodes CASILGGLAANTGELFF. The chain employs TRBV7-9 and TRBJ2-2, with 11 bases matching TRBD2. V lost 7 bases and J lost 0; bases outside the gene matches: 7. Germline V lookup: CDR1 SEHNR, CDR2 FQNEAQ (reference sequence). The CDR3 extends over 17 amino acids. Based on the CDR3 plus reference TRBV7-9 and TRBJ2-2, the full variable domain is DTGVSQNPRHKITKRGQNVTFRCDPISEHNRLYWYRQTLGQGPEFLTYFQNEAQLEKSRLLSDRFSAERPKGSFSTLEIQRTEQGDSAMYLCASILGGLAANTGELFFGEGSRLTVL.

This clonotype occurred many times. The CDR3 DNA follows: TGCAGTGCTAGAGATTGGAGAGAAAAACTGTTTTTT. Translation: CSARDWREKLFF. The chain is built from TRBV20-1 and TRBJ1-4, with no clear D. The V gene lost 0 bases and the J gene lost 8 bases, with 7 bases spanning the gap. Germline-derived CDR1 and CDR2 are DFQATT and SNEGSKA (reference sequence). CDR3 length: 12 amino acids.

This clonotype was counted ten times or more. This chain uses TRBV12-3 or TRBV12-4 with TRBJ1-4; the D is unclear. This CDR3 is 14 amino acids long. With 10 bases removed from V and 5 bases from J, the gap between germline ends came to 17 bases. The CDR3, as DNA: TGTGCCACCAGAACATACGGCGCAAATGAAAAACTGTTTTTT. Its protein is CATRTYGANEKLFF.

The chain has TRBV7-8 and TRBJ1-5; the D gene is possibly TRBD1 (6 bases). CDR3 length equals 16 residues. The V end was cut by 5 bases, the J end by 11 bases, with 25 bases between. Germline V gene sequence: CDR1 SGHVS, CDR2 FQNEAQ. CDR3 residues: CASSLDWDTREGAQHF. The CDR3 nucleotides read TGTGCCAGCAGCCTAGACTGGGACACCCGGGAGGGGGCCCAGCATTTT.

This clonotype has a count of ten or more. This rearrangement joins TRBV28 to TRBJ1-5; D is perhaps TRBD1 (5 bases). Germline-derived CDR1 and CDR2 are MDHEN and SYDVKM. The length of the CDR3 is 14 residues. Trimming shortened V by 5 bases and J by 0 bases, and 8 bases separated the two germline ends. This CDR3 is CASSGGGSNQPQHF. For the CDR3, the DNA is TGTGCCAGCAGTGGTGGGGGTAGCAATCAGCCCCAGCATTTT.

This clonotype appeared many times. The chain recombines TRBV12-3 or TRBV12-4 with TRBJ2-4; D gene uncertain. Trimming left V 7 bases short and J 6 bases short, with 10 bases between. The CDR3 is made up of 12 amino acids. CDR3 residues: CASNQLGNIQYF. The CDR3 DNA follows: TGTGCCAGCAATCAGCTTGGAAACATTCAGTACTTC.

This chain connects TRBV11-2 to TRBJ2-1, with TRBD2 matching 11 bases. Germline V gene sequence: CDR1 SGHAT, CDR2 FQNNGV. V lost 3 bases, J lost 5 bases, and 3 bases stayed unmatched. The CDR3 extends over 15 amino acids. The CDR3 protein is CASSFSGRADNEQFF. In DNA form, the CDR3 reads TGTGCCAGCAGCTTTAGCGGGAGGGCCGACAATGAGCAGTTCTTC.

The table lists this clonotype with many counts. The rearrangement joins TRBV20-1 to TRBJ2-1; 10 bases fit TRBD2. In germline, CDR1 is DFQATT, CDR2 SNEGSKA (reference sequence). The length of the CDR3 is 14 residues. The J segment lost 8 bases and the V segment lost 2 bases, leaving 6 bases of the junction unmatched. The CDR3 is CSARRASGSYEQFF. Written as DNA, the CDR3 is TGCAGTGCTAGAAGGGCTAGCGGGAGTTATGAGCAGTTCTTC.

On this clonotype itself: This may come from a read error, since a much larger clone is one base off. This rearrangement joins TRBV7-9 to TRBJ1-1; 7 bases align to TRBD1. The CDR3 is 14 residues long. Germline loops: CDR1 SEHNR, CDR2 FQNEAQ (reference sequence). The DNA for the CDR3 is TGTACCAGCAGCGCGAGAAGGGGACAGTCTGAAGCTTTCTTT. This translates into CTSSARRGQSEAFF.

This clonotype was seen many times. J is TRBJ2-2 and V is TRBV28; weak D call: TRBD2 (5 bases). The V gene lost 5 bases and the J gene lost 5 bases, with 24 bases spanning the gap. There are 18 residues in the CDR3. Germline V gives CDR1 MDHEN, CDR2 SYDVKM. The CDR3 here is CASSKHRGARPFTGELFF. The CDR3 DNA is TGTGCCAGCAGTAAGCACCGGGGAGCTCGTCCGTTTACCGGGGAGCTGTTTTTT.